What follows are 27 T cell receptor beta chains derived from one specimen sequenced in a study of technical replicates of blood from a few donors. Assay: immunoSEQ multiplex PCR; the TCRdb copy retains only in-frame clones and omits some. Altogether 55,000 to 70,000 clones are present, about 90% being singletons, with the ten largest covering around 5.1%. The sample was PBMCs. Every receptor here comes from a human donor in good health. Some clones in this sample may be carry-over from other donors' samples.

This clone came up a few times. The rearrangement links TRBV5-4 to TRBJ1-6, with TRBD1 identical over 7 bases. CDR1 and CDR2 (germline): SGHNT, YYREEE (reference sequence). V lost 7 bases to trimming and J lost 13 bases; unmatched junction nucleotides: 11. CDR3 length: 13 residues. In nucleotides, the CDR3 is TGTGCCAGCGGTCCTAAACAGGGGCCGCCCCTCCACTTT. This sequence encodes CASGPKQGPPLHF.

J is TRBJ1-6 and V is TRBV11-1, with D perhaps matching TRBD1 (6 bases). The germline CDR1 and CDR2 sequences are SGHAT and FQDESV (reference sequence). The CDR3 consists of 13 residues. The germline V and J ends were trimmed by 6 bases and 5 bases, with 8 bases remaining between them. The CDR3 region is CASSRQDNSPLHF. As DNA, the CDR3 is TGTGCCAGCAGTCGACAGGATAATTCACCCCTCCACTTT.

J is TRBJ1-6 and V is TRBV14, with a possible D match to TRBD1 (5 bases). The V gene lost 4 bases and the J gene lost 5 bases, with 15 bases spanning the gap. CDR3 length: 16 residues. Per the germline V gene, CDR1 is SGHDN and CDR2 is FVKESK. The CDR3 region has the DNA TGTGCCAGCAGCCGACTTCAGGGCCGGAATAATTCACCCCTCCACTTT. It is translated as CASSRLQGRNNSPLHF.

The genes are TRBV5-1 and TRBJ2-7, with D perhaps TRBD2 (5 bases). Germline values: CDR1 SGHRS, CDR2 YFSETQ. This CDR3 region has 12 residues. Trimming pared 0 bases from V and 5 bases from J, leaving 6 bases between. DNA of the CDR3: TGCGCCAGCAGCTTGGCCGGGGACGAGCAGTACTTC. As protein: CASSLAGDEQYF. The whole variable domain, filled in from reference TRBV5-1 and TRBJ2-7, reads KAGVTQTPRYLIKTRGQQVTLSCSPISGHRSVSWYQQTPGQGLQFLFEYFSETQRNKGNFPGRFSGRQFSNSRSEMNVSTLELGDSALYLCASSLAGDEQYFGPGTRLTVT.

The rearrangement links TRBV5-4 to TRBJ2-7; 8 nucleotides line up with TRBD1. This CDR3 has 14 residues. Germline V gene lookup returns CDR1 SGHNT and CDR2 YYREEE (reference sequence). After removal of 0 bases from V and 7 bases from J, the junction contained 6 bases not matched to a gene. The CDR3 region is CASSLEGQGREQYF. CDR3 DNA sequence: TGTGCCAGCAGCTTGGAAGGACAGGGTCGTGAGCAGTACTTC.

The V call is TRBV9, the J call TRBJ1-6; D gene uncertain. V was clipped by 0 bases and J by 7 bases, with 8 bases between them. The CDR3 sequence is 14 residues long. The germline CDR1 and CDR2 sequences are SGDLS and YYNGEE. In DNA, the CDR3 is TGTGCCAGCAGCGTAGTAGAGGGAAATTCACCCCTCCACTTT. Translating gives CASSVVEGNSPLHF.

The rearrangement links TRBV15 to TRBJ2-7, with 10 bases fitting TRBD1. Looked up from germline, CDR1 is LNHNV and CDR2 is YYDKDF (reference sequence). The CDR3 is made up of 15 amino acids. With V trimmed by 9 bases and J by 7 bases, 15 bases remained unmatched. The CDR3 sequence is CATHKPGTGAREQYF. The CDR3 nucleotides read TGTGCCACACATAAGCCAGGGACAGGGGCTCGGGAGCAGTACTTC. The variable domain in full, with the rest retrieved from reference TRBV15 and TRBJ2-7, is DAMVIQNPRYQVTQFGKPVTLSCSQTLNHNVMYWYQQKSSQAPKLLFHYYDKDFNNEADTPDNFQSRRPNTSFCFLDIRSPGLGDTAMYLCATHKPGTGAREQYFGPGTRLTVT.

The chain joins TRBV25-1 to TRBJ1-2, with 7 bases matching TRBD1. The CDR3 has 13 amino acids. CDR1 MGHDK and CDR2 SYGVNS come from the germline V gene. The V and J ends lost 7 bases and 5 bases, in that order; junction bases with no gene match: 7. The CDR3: CASTETGMYGYTF. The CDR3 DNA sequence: TGTGCCAGCACCGAGACAGGGATGTATGGCTACACCTTC.

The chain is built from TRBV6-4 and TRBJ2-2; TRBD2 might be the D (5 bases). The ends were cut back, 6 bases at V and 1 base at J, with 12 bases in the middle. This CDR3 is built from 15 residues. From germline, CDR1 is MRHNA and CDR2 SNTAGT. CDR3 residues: CASSPKSGNTGELFF. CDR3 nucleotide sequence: TGTGCCAGCAGCCCCAAAAGCGGGAACACCGGGGAGCTGTTTTTT.

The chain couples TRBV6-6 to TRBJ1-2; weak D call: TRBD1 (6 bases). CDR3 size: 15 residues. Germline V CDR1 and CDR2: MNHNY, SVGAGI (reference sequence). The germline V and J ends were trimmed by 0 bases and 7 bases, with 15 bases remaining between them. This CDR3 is CASSYSGNRDGGYTF. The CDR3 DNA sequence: TGTGCCAGCAGTTACTCCGGGAACAGGGACGGTGGCTACACCTTC.

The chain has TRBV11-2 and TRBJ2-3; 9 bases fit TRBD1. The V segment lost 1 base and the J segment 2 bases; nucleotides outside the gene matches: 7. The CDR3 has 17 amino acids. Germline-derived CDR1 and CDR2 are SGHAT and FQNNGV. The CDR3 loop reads CASSLGRDRVFTDTQYF. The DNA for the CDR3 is TGTGCCAGCAGCTTAGGCAGGGACAGGGTGTTCACAGATACGCAGTATTTT.

As DNA, the CDR3 is TGTGCCAGTAGTATTAACAGATTTAATCAGCCCCAGCATTTT. It is translated as CASSINRFNQPQHF. V gene TRBV19 combines with J gene TRBJ1-5; D gene uncertain. Per the germline V gene, CDR1 is LNHDA and CDR2 is SQIVND (reference sequence). The CDR3 totals 14 residues. V dropped 3 bases and J dropped 4 bases, with 10 bases sitting between them.

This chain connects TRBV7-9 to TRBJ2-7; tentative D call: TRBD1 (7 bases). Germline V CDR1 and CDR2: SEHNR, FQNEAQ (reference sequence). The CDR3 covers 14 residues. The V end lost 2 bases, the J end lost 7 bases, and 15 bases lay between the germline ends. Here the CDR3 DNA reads TGTGCCAGCAGCTTATCCACAGGGGAGGATGAGCAGTACTTC. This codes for CASSLSTGEDEQYF. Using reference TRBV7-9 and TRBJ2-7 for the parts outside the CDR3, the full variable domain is DTGVSQNPRHKITKRGQNVTFRCDPISEHNRLYWYRQTLGQGPEFLTYFQNEAQLEKSRLLSDRFSAERPKGSFSTLEIQRTEQGDSAMYLCASSLSTGEDEQYFGPGTRLTVT.

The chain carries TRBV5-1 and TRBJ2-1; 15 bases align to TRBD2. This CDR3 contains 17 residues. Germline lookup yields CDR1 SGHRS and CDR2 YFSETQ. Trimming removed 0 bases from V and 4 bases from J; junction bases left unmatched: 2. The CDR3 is CASSLGTSGRDYNEQFF. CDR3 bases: TGCGCCAGCAGCTTGGGGACTAGCGGGAGGGATTACAATGAGCAGTTCTTC.

Written as DNA, the CDR3 is TGTGCCAGCAGTTTCGGGGGACGCTATGGCTACACCTTC. Encoded protein: CASSFGGRYGYTF. This chain joins TRBV27 and TRBJ1-2, with a weak D call TRBD1 (5 bases). V lost 3 bases, J lost 4 bases, and 9 bases lay in between. This CDR3 comprises 13 residues. CDR1 is MNHEY and CDR2 is SMNVEV in the germline V gene (reference sequence).

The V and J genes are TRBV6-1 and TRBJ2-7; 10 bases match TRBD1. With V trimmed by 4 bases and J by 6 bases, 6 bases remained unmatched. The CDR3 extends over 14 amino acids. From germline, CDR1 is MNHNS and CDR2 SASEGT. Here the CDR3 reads CASSALGTGVEQYF. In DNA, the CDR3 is TGTGCCAGCAGTGCTCTCGGGACAGGGGTCGAGCAGTACTTC.

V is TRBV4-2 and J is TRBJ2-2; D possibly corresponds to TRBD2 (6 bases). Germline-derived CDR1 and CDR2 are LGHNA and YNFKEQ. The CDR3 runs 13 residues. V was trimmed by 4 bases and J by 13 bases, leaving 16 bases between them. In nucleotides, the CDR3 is TGTGCCAGCAGCCCCGGGGGAGAGACTAGGCTGTTTTTT. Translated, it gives CASSPGGETRLFF.

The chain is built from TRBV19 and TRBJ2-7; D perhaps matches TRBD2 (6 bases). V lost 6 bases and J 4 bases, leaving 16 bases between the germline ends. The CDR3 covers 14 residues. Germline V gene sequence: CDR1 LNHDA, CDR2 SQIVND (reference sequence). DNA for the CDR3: TGTGCCAGTAGCGGAGGGTCTCTACGTTACGAGCAGTACTTC. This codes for CASSGGSLRYEQYF.

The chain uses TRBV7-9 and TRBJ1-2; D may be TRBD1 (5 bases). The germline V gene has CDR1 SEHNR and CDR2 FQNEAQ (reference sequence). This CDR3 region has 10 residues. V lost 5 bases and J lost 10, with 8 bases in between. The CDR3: CASSGGDYTF. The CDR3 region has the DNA TGTGCCAGCAGCGGGGGGGACTACACCTTC.

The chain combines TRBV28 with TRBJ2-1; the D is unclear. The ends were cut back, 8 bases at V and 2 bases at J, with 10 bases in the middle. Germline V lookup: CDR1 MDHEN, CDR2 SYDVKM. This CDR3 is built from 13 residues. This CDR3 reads CASGAATYNEQFF. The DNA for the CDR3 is TGTGCCAGCGGTGCGGCCACCTACAATGAGCAGTTCTTC.

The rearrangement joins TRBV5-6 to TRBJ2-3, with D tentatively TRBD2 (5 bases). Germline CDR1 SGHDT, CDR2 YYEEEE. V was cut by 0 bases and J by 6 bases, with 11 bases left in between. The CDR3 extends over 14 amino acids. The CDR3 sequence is CASSLAGSLDTQYF. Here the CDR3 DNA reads TGTGCCAGCAGCTTGGCGGGGTCTCTTGATACGCAGTATTTT.

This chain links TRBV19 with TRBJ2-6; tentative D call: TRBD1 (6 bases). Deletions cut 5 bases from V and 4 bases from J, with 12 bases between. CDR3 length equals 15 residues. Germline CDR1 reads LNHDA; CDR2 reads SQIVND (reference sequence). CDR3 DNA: TGTGCCAGTAGTGCAGGACAGACCGGGGCCAACGTCCTGACTTTC. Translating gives CASSAGQTGANVLTF.

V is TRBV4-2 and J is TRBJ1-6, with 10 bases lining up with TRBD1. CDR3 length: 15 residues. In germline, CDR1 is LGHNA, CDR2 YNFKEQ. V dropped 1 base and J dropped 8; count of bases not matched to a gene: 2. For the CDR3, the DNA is TGTGCCAGCAGCCAAGGTGACAGGGGGCATTCACCCCTCCACTTT. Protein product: CASSQGDRGHSPLHF.

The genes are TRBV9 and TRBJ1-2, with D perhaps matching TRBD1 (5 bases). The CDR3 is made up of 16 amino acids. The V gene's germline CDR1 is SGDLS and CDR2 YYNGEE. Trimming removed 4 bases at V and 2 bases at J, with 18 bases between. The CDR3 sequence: CASSLRGEGTNYGYTF. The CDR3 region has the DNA TGTGCCAGCAGCTTACGGGGGGAGGGGACCAACTATGGCTACACCTTC.

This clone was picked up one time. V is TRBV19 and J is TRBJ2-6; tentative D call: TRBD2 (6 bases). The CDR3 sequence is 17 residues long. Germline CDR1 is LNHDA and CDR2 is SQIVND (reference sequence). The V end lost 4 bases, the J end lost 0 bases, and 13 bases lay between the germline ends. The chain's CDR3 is CASSTPGLHSGANVLTF. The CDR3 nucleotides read TGTGCCAGTAGTACGCCGGGACTCCACTCTGGGGCCAACGTCCTGACTTTC.

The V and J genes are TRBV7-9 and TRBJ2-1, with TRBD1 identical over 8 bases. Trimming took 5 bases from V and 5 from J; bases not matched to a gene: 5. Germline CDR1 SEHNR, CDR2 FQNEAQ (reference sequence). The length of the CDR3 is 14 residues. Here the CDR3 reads CASSGRDRNNEQFF. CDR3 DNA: TGTGCCAGCAGCGGCCGGGACAGGAACAATGAGCAGTTCTTC.

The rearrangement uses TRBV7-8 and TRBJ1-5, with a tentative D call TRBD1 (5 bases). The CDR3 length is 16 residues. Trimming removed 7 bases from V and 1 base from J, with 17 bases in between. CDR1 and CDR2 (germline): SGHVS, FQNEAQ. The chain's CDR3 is CASTGEGAMSNQPQHF. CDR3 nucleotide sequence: TGTGCCAGCACCGGAGAAGGGGCCATGAGCAATCAGCCCCAGCATTTT.